This TCR beta chain was observed in a study of blood T cells in healthy people across ages. For the second PCR, which ran for 7 to 11 cycles, a sample-barcoded 5' primer and a J-beta primer mix were used. A tag from a template-switch adaptor with 12 random nucleotides marked each cDNA molecule. MiXCR, applied by TCRdb to the 5' RACE reads, yields one record per CDR3 protein. Among approximately 1.5 million distinct CDR3 sequences, approximately 32% were seen once, and the ten largest hold about 11%. As to this clonotype: What it binds is not known.

The CDR3 spans 15 residues. Germline lookup yields CDR1 DFQATT and CDR2 SNEGSKA (reference sequence). The V gene lost 6 bases and the J gene lost 1 base, with 18 bases spanning the gap. Investigators took roughly 9.5 milliliters of peripheral blood from every donor. Every sample had a minimum of 6 million PBMCs isolated. Overall study findings and caveats: Relative to aged donors, long-lived donors carried more naive CD4+ cells and displayed higher diversity.

The sample consisted of blood. The chain is built from TRBV20-1 and TRBJ2-5, with a possible D match to TRBD2 (5 bases). The clonotype was recovered from a woman aged 25 to 39 in good health. CDR3 loop: CSALTAASSQETQYF. The CDR3 DNA follows: TGCAGTGCCCTCACAGCGGCTAGCAGCCAAGAGACCCAGTACTTC.